Presented here are 22 T cell receptor beta chains from one specimen sequenced in a study of read filtering for tumor transcriptome and immune sequencing. Molecular barcoded adaptors covering alpha/delta and beta/gamma chains were used on roughly 400 ng RNA. Each CDR3 protein is one row after TCRdb ran MiXCR on the reads. The sample lists about 130,000 distinct CDR3 sequences, less than 15% seen once, with 7.5% to 9.5% in the top ten. The sequenced sample was a population of CD138-negative cells sorted from bone marrow. The source of these receptors is a donor at least 40 years old with multiple myeloma.

This clonotype has ten or more counts. The V call is TRBV30, the J call TRBJ2-7; TRBD2 agrees at 11 bases. There are 13 residues in the CDR3. Trimming cost V 4 bases and J 6 bases; bases outside gene matches: 5. Per germline, CDR1 GTSNPN and CDR2 SVGIG (reference sequence). The CDR3 region is CAWKALAGVEQYF. The CDR3 DNA reads as TGTGCCTGGAAGGCACTAGCGGGAGTCGAGCAGTACTTC. The variable domain in full, with the rest retrieved from reference TRBV30 and TRBJ2-7, is SQTIHQWPATLVQPVGSPLSLECTVEGTSNPNLYWYRQAAGRGLQLLFYSVGIGQISSEVPQNLSASRPQDRQFILSSKKLLLSDSGFYLCAWKALAGVEQYFGPGTRLTVT.

This clonotype has a count of ten or more. V gene TRBV4-2 combines with J gene TRBJ2-3, with D unclear. CDR1 is LGHNA, CDR2 YNFKEQ, per germline. V lost 3 bases and J lost 4, with 8 bases in between. The CDR3 has 13 residues. The CDR3 loop is CASSHPYSDTQYF. CDR3 coding DNA: TGTGCCAGCAGCCATCCCTATTCAGATACGCAGTATTTT.

This clonotype showed up many times. The gene calls are TRBV12-5 and TRBJ1-5; weak D call: TRBD1 (5 bases). Germline loops: CDR1 LGHNT, CDR2 FRNRAP. The V end lost 2 bases, the J end lost 8 bases, and 19 bases lay between the germline ends. The CDR3 covers 16 residues. CDR3 amino acids: CASGLYPMGENKPQHF. CDR3 bases: TGTGCTAGTGGTTTGTACCCGATGGGGGAAAACAAGCCCCAGCATTTT. Combining the CDR3 with reference TRBV12-5 and TRBJ1-5 gives the whole variable domain DARVTQTPRHKVTEMGQEVTMRCQPILGHNTVFWYRQTMMQGLELLAYFRNRAPLDDSGMPKDRFSAEMPDATLATLKIQPSEPRDSAVYFCASGLYPMGENKPQHFGDGTRLSIL.

This clonotype was picked up many times. This chain links TRBV28 with TRBJ1-1; no clear D. V was cut by 2 bases and J by 1 base, with 11 bases left in between. The CDR3 has 15 residues. Germline V CDR1 and CDR2: MDHEN, SYDVKM. The DNA of the CDR3 is TGTGCCAGCAGTTTAAACGAAGTCGCGAACACTGAAGCTTTCTTT. Amino acids: CASSLNEVANTEAFF.

Note on this clonotype: A much larger clone is a single base away; this may be a read error. The gene calls are TRBV4-1 and TRBJ2-2; D may be TRBD2 (6 bases). The germline gives CDR1 MGHRA, CDR2 YSYEKL. This CDR3 region has 14 residues. The CDR3 sequence is CASSQVGGTGEPFF. CDR3 DNA: TGCGCCAGCAGCCAAGTGGGGGGTACCGGGGAGCCGTTTTTT.

Details on this clonotype: With only one base between it and a far larger clone, this is likely a read error. The chain couples TRBV11-3 to TRBJ2-1; 10 bases line up with TRBD2. CDR1 and CDR2 from the germline V gene are SGHNT and YENEEA. The CDR3 loop spans 14 amino acids. CDR3 bases: TGTGCCAGCACCAAGCGGGAGGGCCACAATGAGCGGTTCTTC. It encodes CASTKREGHNERFF.

This clonotype was found many times. The rearrangement joins TRBV21-1 to TRBJ2-1; TRBD1, as called in the table, went unchecked against the DNA. TRBV21-1 is a recognized pseudogene. The CDR3 sequence is 14 residues long. CDR3 sequence (DNA): TGTGCCAGCAGCCCCCGAAGGTCCAGGGATGAGCAGTTCTTC. This gives the protein CASSPRRSRDEQFF.

This clonotype was found a few times. This chain links TRBV29-1 with TRBJ1-1; D may be TRBD1 (5 bases). Per germline, CDR1 SQVTM and CDR2 ANQGSEA. Trimming left V 1 base short and J 11 bases short, with 23 bases between. This CDR3 region has 15 residues. The CDR3 region is CSVEGGTEWGFSAFF. The CDR3 region has the DNA TGCAGCGTTGAAGGCGGGACCGAGTGGGGGTTTTCGGCTTTCTTT. Using reference TRBV29-1 and TRBJ1-1 for the parts outside the CDR3, the full variable domain is SAVISQKPSRDICQRGTSLTIQCQVDSQVTMMFWYRQQPGQSLTLIATANQGSEATYESGFVIDKFPISRPNLTFSTLTVSNMSPEDSSIYLCSVEGGTEWGFSAFFGQGTRLTVV.

This clonotype occurred many times. The chain carries TRBV19 and TRBJ2-1; the D is unclear. This CDR3 has 14 residues. Germline loops: CDR1 LNHDA, CDR2 SQIVND (reference sequence). The ends were cut back, 5 bases at V and 5 bases at J, with 13 bases in the middle. CDR3 sequence reads: CASSLASTDNEQFF. For the CDR3, the DNA is TGTGCCAGTAGTCTTGCTAGTACGGACAATGAGCAGTTCTTC.

Of note for this clonotype: A single base separates this from a much larger clone, so it may be a read error. The chain couples TRBV7-3 to TRBJ2-1, with TRBD2 identical over 8 bases. Germline V lookup: CDR1 SGHTA, CDR2 FQGTGA. The CDR3 spans 16 residues. CDR3 nucleotide sequence: TGTGCCAGCAGCTTAAAAGTACTAGCGGCCTACAGTGAGCAGTTCTTC. Translation: CASSLKVLAAYSEQFF.

This clonotype was found many times. This chain connects TRBV7-9 to TRBJ2-1, with 12 bases aligning to TRBD2. With V trimmed by 4 bases and J by 8 bases, 9 bases remained unmatched. The CDR3 runs 16 residues. Germline lookup yields CDR1 SEHNR and CDR2 FQNEAQ (reference sequence). As DNA, the CDR3 is TGTGCCAGCAGCTCCGTCCTAGCGGGAGGGCCCTATGAGCAGTTCTTC. It specifies CASSSVLAGGPYEQFF.

This clonotype has at least ten counts. The chain combines TRBV7-9 with TRBJ1-5; TRBD1 aligns across 7 bases. V lost 1 base and J lost 6; bases outside the gene matches: 3. Germline values: CDR1 SEHNR, CDR2 FQNEAQ (reference sequence). The CDR3 covers 14 residues. In nucleotides, the CDR3 is TGTGCCAGCAGCTTAGACAGGGGAGGTCAGCCCCAGCATTTT. It codes for CASSLDRGGQPQHF.

This clonotype occurred many times. The V call is TRBV29-1, the J call TRBJ2-1; TRBD2 matches 7 bases. The germline V gene has CDR1 SQVTM and CDR2 ANQGSEA. The trim removed 6 bases at V and 1 base at J, leaving 9 bases unmatched. The CDR3 loop spans 15 amino acids. DNA for the CDR3: TGCAGCGTCCGAGGGACTACCCTGTCCTACAATGAGCAGTTCTTC. This encodes CSVRGTTLSYNEQFF.

This clonotype was seen at least ten times. V usage is TRBV20-1 and J usage is TRBJ2-1; D uncertain. V gave up 3 bases and J gave up 4 bases, with 16 bases separating them. The germline gives CDR1 DFQATT, CDR2 SNEGSKA (reference sequence). This CDR3 contains 15 residues. The CDR3 reads CSASLGGAGYNEQFF. The CDR3 DNA is TGCAGTGCTAGCTTGGGCGGCGCCGGGTACAATGAGCAGTTCTTC.

V gene TRBV5-6 combines with J gene TRBJ1-4, with D maybe TRBD1 (6 bases). CDR3 length equals 13 residues. The germline V and J ends were trimmed by 3 bases and 4 bases, with 7 bases remaining between them. Germline values: CDR1 SGHDT, CDR2 YYEEEE. CDR3 sequence: CASSSGHNEKLFF. For the CDR3, the DNA is TGTGCCAGCAGCTCGGGACATAATGAAAAACTGTTTTTT.

Remarks on this clonotype: At one boundary the junction diverges from the germline segment, which might be a read error. This chain uses TRBV5-4 with TRBJ2-1; 7 bases align to TRBD2. Germline V lookup: CDR1 SGHNT, CDR2 YYREEE (reference sequence). This CDR3 spans 15 amino acids. As DNA, the CDR3 is TGTGCCAGCAGCTTCGGCCAGCGGGAAGATAATGAGCAGCTCTTC. The encoded protein is CASSFGQREDNEQLF. Full variable domain (remainder filled in from reference TRBV5-4 and TRBJ2-1): ETGVTQSPTHLIKTRGQQVTLRCSSQSGHNTVSWYQQALGQGPQFIFQYYREEENGRGNFPPRFSGLQFPNYSSELNVNALELDDSALYLCASSFGQREDNEQLFGPGTRLTVL.

The CDR3 bases are TGCGCCAGCAGCATTACTAGCGGGAAGGAAACGCAGTATTTT. Its protein is CASSITSGKETQYF. The rearrangement links TRBV5-1 to TRBJ2-3; 10 nucleotides agree with TRBD2. Losses at the gene ends were 4 bases for V and 9 bases for J; bases not matched to a gene: 8. CDR1 is SGHRS and CDR2 is YFSETQ in the germline V gene. CDR3 length: 14 residues.

The sample holds many counts of this clonotype. This rearrangement joins TRBV7-9 to TRBJ2-7; D gene unclear. CDR1 is SEHNR and CDR2 is FQNEAQ in the germline V gene (reference sequence). V was clipped by 2 bases and J by 7 bases, with 12 bases between them. CDR3 length: 13 amino acids. The CDR3 region has the DNA TGTGCCAGCAGCTTAATAGTTTCCGGGGAGCAGTACTTC. This translates into CASSLIVSGEQYF.

This clonotype has a count of ten or more. CDR3 region: CASKPTSGAAYNEQFF. CDR3 nucleotide sequence: TGTGCCAGTAAGCCTACGAGCGGGGCTGCCTACAATGAGCAGTTCTTC. This chain joins TRBV19 and TRBJ2-1; 7 nucleotides line up with TRBD2. The CDR3 has 16 amino acids. Losses at the gene ends were 7 bases for V and 2 bases for J; bases not matched to a gene: 11. Germline V CDR1 and CDR2: LNHDA, SQIVND (reference sequence).

Comments on this clonotype: This could be a read error, since a much larger clone is one nucleotide away. The CDR3 loop reads CSTIVKGFLSYEQYF. The CDR3 nucleotides read TGCAGTACTATAGTAAAGGGGTTCCTCTCCTACGAGCAGTACTTC. J is TRBJ2-7 and V is TRBV20-1; tentatively, D is TRBD1 (5 bases). Per the germline V gene, CDR1 is DFQATT and CDR2 is SNEGSKA (reference sequence). The CDR3 totals 15 residues. Deletions cut 8 bases from V and 0 bases from J, with 20 bases between.

This clonotype was picked up a small number of times. Being one base from a much bigger clone, this may be a read error. V gene TRBV4-1 combines with J gene TRBJ2-5, with unresolved D. Trimming cost V 4 bases and J 0 bases, with 12 bases left between them. Germline V lookup: CDR1 MGHRA, CDR2 YSYEKL. The length of the CDR3 is 15 residues. This CDR3 reads CASSLFGRYQETQYF. The CDR3, as DNA: TGCGCCAGCAGCCTGTTTGGGCGATACCAAGAGACCCAGTACTTC.

At least ten counts were recorded for this clonotype. This chain joins TRBV20-1 and TRBJ1-4, with D possibly being TRBD1 (5 bases). The germline gives CDR1 DFQATT, CDR2 SNEGSKA (reference sequence). Trimming took 0 bases from V and 8 from J, leaving 13 bases between them. The CDR3 has 14 amino acids. The CDR3 region is CSARDRGAREKLFF. The CDR3 coding sequence is TGCAGTGCTAGAGATCGCGGGGCGCGGGAAAAACTGTTTTTT.